This TCR beta chain was profiled in a study of T cells in Graves' hyperthyroidism and ophthalmopathy. The table lists this clonotype with many counts. Amplified TCR beta CDR3 regions derived from RNA transcripts. In the first-round RT-PCR of the TCR CDR3, the HTBI primer set was used. One entry per CDR3 protein, called by TCRdb with MiXCR from the multiplex PCR reads. The data show fewer than 650,000 distinct CDR3 sequences, under 15% seen once. Uncontrolled infection, other autoimmune disease, pregnancy and lactation each barred patients from inclusion. This CDR3 comprises 14 residues. Germline CDR1 reads LGHDT; CDR2 reads YNNKEL (reference sequence). The J segment lost 4 bases and the V segment lost 1 base, leaving 3 bases of the junction unmatched.

The TCR sequence derives from a woman aged 40 to 50 with Graves' ophthalmopathy. The rearrangement joins TRBV3-1 to TRBJ1-1; TRBD1 agrees at 7 bases. The sample was blood. The CDR3 DNA sequence: TGTGCCAGCAGCCAAGCAGGGACAGCCACTGAAGCTTTCTTT. Translation: CASSQAGTATEAFF.